This T cell receptor beta chain was identified during a study of cytomegalovirus exposure and HLA in healthy donors. At the level of the study: From HLA-typed donors, an early data release held approximately 85 million unique TCRs.

Regarding donors, all were healthy bone marrow donors. Concerning this clone: What it binds is unknown.

The PCR ran on 60 Vbeta and 13 Jbeta primers. Libraries were prepared by immunoSEQ multiplex PCR; TCRdb keeps only in-frame clonotypes and omits some of them. The sample holds about 200,000 clones, roughly 80% seen once. Germline V gene data show CDR1 as MNHEY and CDR2 as SVGAGI. The CDR3 contains 14 residues. V was clipped by 6 bases and J by 3 bases; unmatched bases: 5. Study-wide findings and caveats: A prior analysis recorded that most TCR beta V segments were productive about 87% or about 30% of the time. In a later analysis, at a false discovery rate of 0.05, approximately 18,000 TCR beta sequences were associated with HLA alleles.

The TCR sequence derives from a man between 50 and 59 years old in good health and CMV-seronegative. Source material: PBMCs. V is TRBV6-5 and J is TRBJ1-2; 9 nucleotides line up with TRBD1. The chain's CDR3 is CASSRRDRDYGYTF. DNA of the CDR3: TGTGCCAGCAGCCGACGGGACAGGGACTATGGCTACACCTTC.